This is a list of T cell receptor beta chains from one sample in a study of T cell repertoires in cytomegalovirus infection. One entry per CDR3 protein, called by TCRdb with MiXCR from the reads. The sample lists roughly 220,000 distinct CDR3 sequences, 38% occurring once. Which antigens these TCRs recognize remains unknown. Here the sequenced sample was CD8+ T cells from cultured PBMCs, taken from culture after CMV antigen stimulation. Receptor source: a human donor in good health (CMV status not recorded). Some clones in this sample may be carry-over from other donors' samples. CDR3s include the opening cysteine and the closing phenylalanine or tryptophan. Each record gives: V gene, D gene, clone size, J gene, CDR3 DNA, CDR3 protein. A D gene is named only where the DNA matches it firmly. Size values are once, few and many counts, or a class for expanded clones, and some rows have none.

V: TRBV5-6
D: -
size: -
J: TRBJ2-5
DNA: TGTGCCAGCAGCTGGGCCTCGGCGGAGGAGACCCAGTACTTC
CDR3: CASSWASAEETQYF

V: TRBV7-2
D: -
size: -
J: TRBJ2-3
DNA: TGTGCCAGCACCCCCGTCGGAGTTAGTACAGATACGCAGTATTTT
CDR3: CASTPVGVSTDTQYF

V: TRBV23-1
D: -
size: -
J: TRBJ2-2
DNA: TGCGCCAGCAGTCAATCTTCGGTTTTCGGATACACCGGGGAGCTGTTTTTT
CDR3: CASSQSSVFGYTGELFF

V: TRBV27
D: -
size: -
J: TRBJ2-5
DNA: TGTGCCAGCAGTTTGGGACCCCAAGAGACCCAGTACTTC
CDR3: CASSLGPQETQYF

V: TRBV9
D: -
size: few
J: TRBJ2-3
DNA: TGTGCCAGCAGCGTCCCGGGGGCGACCACAGATACGCAGTATTTT
CDR3: CASSVPGATTDTQYF

V: TRBV7-6
D: -
size: few
J: TRBJ2-7
DNA: TGTGCCAGCTCTCCCCTCGGCTACTCCTACGAGCAGTACTTC
CDR3: CASSPLGYSYEQYF

V: TRBV7-6
D: -
size: few
J: TRBJ2-6
DNA: TGTGCCAGCAGCTTAGCGCTGGGGGCAGGTGGGGCCAACGTCCTGACTTTC
CDR3: CASSLALGAGGANVLTF

V: TRBV18
D: -
size: -
J: TRBJ2-4
DNA: TGTGCCAGCTCACCACGAGACTCCCTAGCCAAAAACATTCAGTACTTC
CDR3: CASSPRDSLAKNIQYF

V: TRBV7-3
D: TRBD1
size: few
J: TRBJ2-1
DNA: TGTGCCAGCAGCTCAGGGACAGGCGATGAGCAGTTCTTC
CDR3: CASSSGTGDEQFF

V: TRBV7-8
D: -
size: -
J: TRBJ1-1
DNA: TGTGCCAGCAGCCAAAAGTCCCATGGGAACACTGAAGCTTTCTTT
CDR3: CASSQKSHGNTEAFF

V: TRBV7-6
D: TRBD2
size: -
J: TRBJ2-3
DNA: TGTGCCAGCAGCCTTCGACTAGCGGGGGGGCTAGGGCCCACAGATACGCAGTATTTT
CDR3: CASSLRLAGGLGPTDTQYF

V: TRBV11-2
D: -
size: -
J: TRBJ1-1
DNA: TGTGCCAGCAGCTTCTCCGGGACAACGAACACTGAAGCTTTCTTT
CDR3: CASSFSGTTNTEAFF

V: TRBV14
D: TRBD2
size: -
J: TRBJ2-1
DNA: TGTGCCAGCAGCTTACGGACTAGCGGGAGGGCGAATGAGCAGTTCTTC
CDR3: CASSLRTSGRANEQFF

V: TRBV5-6
D: -
size: -
J: TRBJ2-5
DNA: TGTGCCAGCAGCTTGAAGGTCGGGAGTGCGGAGACCCAGTACTTC
CDR3: CASSLKVGSAETQYF

V: TRBV3-1
D: TRBD2
size: -
J: TRBJ2-3
DNA: TGTGCCAGCAGCCAGGGACTAGCGGTGACGTTTTCCACAGATACGCAGTATTTT
CDR3: CASSQGLAVTFSTDTQYF

V: TRBV28
D: -
size: -
J: TRBJ2-3
DNA: TGTGCCAGCAGTATCTGGACGACTAGCACAGATACGCAGTATTTT
CDR3: CASSIWTTSTDTQYF

V: TRBV4-2
D: TRBD1
size: few
J: TRBJ1-1
DNA: TGTGCCAGCAGCGAGACAGGGGTGTCGATGAACACTGAAGCTTTCTTT
CDR3: CASSETGVSMNTEAFF

V: TRBV7-2
D: -
size: once
J: TRBJ1-2
DNA: TGTGCCAGCAGCAAGGGACGGGGAGACTATGGCTACACCTTC
CDR3: CASSKGRGDYGYTF